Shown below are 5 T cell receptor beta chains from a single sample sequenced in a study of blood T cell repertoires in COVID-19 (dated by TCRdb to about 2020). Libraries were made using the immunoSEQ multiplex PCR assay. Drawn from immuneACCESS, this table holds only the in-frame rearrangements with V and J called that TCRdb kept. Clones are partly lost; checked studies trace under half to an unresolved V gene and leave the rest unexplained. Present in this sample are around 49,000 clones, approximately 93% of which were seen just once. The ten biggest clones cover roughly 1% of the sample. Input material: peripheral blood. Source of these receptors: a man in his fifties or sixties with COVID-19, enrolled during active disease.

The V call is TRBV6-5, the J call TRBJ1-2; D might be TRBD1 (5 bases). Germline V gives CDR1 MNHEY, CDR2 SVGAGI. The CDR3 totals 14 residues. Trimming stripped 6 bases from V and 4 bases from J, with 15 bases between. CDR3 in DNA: TGTGCCAGCAGCTCGGTGGGGGGGTCCTATGGCTACACCTTC. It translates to CASSSVGGSYGYTF.

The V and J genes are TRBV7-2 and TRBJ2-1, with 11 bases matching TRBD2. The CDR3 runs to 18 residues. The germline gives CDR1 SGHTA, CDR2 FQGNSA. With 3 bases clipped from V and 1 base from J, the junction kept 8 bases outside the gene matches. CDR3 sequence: CASSFYPLAGGSYNEQFF. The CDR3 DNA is TGTGCCAGCAGCTTTTACCCCCTAGCGGGGGGATCCTACAATGAGCAGTTCTTC.

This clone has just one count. CDR3 DNA sequence: TGCAGCGTTGTCCCGGGGGAGACCCAGTACTTC. It yields the protein CSVVPGETQYF. The rearrangement links TRBV29-1 to TRBJ2-5, with D possibly matching TRBD2 (5 bases). Trimming took 4 bases from V and 5 from J, leaving 8 bases between them. This CDR3 region has 11 residues. Germline V gives CDR1 SQVTM, CDR2 ANQGSEA.

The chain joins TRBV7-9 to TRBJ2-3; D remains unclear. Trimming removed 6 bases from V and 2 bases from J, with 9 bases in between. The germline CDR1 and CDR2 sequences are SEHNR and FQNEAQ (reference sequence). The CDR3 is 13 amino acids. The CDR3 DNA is TGTGCCAGCAGGTATGCGGCCACAGATACGCAGTATTTT. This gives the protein CASRYAATDTQYF.

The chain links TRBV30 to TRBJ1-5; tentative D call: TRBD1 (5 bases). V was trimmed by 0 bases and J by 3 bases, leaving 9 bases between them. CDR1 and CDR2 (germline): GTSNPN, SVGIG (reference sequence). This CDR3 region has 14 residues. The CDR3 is CAWSVQGYNQPQHF. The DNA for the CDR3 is TGTGCCTGGAGTGTTCAGGGATACAATCAGCCCCAGCATTTT.